This record looks at one TCR beta chain sequence and its context. The entry originates in a study of blood T cell repertoires in COVID-19. Study background: From the United States, Italy and Spain came samples of acute and convalescent COVID-19. The analysed material was cDNA or gDNA that came from T cells, B-cell-depleted T cells, or PBMCs.

The germline CDR1 and CDR2 sequences are MNHEY and SVGAGI. Trimming removed 7 bases at V and 2 bases at J, with 14 bases between. This CDR3 has 15 residues. As processed by the authors: For nucleated cells, counts were estimated from reference gene primer amplification. The protocol was immunoSEQ multiplex PCR, while the TCRdb copy is restricted to in-frame clones and leaves out a portion. That table gives V, J and clone size, and the DNA gave D and trimming. The data hold under 200,000 clones, with around 79% observed a single time. Followed over time, Seattle patients had been enrolled while infection was active.

This sequence was found in a woman in her sixties or seventies with COVID-19, enrolled during active disease. J is TRBJ1-4 and V is TRBV6-5; perhaps TRBD1 as D (6 bases). Specimen: peripheral blood. The CDR3 sequence is CASIKQGWTNEKLFF. The CDR3, as DNA: TGTGCCAGCATTAAACAGGGTTGGACTAATGAAAAACTGTTTTTT.